The rows below give T cell receptor beta chains drawn from one sample of a study of blood T cell repertoires in COVID-19. Assay used: immunoSEQ multiplex PCR; TCRdb lists only in-frame clones, some missing. The top ten clones hold 0.6% to 0.9% of a sample with about 200,000 clones, 86% of them seen once. The specimen sequenced was peripheral blood. These receptors were obtained from a woman aged 65 to 85 with acute or convalescent COVID-19. CDR3s include the opening cysteine and the closing phenylalanine or tryptophan. The D gene is left open where the match is weak.

>TRBD1|TRBJ1-4|16|TRBV3-1/TRBV3-2
TGTGCCAGCAGCCTCCGCACAGGGGGCGCTAATGAAAAACTGTTTTTT
CASSLRTGGANEKLFF
>.|TRBJ1-5|13|TRBV2
TGTGCCAGCAGGGAGGTTAGCAATCAGCCCCAGCATTTT
CASREVSNQPQHF
>.|TRBJ2-3|16|TRBV10-3
TGTGCCATCAGTGAGTCGCGGCAGGGCGGCACAGATACGCAGTATTTT
CAISESRQGGTDTQYF
>.|TRBJ1-2|13|TRBV29-1
TGCAGCGTTGACGGCGCAGGGAAGTATGGCTACACCTTC
CSVDGAGKYGYTF
>TRBD1|TRBJ1-5|16|TRBV5-6
TGTGCCAGCAGCTCTCTCCCCGGGACAGATGCACAGCCCCAGCATTTT
CASSSLPGTDAQPQHF
>TRBD2|TRBJ2-7|15|TRBV6-6
TGTGCCAGCATCCTAACTAGCGGGCCCCTCTACGAGCAGTACTTC
CASILTSGPLYEQYF
>.|TRBJ2-3|14|TRBV7-2
TGTGCCAGCAGCTTAGGGGTAGCGGTAGATACGCAGTATTTT
CASSLGVAVDTQYF
>.|TRBJ2-3|18|TRBV6-1
TGTGCCAGCAGTGAATCTCCGACTGGGGCCGGCATCACAGATACGCAGTATTTT
CASSESPTGAGITDTQYF
>TRBD2|TRBJ2-2|19|TRBV4-3
TGCGCCAGCAGCCAAAACCTCCCGGCTAGCGGGGGGAACACCGGGGAGCTGTTTTTT
CASSQNLPASGGNTGELFF
>TRBD2|TRBJ2-7|16|TRBV18
TGTGCCAGCTCAACAACTAGCGGGAGGACCTTCTACGAGCAGTACTTC
CASSTTSGRTFYEQYF